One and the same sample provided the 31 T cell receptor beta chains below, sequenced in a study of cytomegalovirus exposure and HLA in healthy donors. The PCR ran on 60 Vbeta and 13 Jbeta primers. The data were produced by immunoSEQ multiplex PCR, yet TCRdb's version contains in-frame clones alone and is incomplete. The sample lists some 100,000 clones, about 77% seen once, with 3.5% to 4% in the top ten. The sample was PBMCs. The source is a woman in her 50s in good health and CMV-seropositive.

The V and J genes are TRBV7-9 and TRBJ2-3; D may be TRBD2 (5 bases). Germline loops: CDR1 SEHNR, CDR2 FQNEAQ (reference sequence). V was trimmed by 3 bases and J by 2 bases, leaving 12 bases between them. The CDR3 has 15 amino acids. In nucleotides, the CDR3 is TGTGCCAGCAGCTTTACAGAGAGGGTCACAGATACGCAGTATTTT. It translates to CASSFTERVTDTQYF.

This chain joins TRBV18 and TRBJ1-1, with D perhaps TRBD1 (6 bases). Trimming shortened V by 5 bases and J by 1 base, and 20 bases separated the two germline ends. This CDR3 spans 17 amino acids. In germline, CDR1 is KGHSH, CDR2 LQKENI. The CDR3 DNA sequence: TGTGCCAGCTCATCCTTTACTTTGACAGGTACGAACACTGAAGCTTTCTTT. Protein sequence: CASSSFTLTGTNTEAFF.

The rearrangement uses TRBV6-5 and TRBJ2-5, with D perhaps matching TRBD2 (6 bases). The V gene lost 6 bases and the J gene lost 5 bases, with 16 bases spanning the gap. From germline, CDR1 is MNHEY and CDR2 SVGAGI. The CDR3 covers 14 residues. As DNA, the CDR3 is TGTGCCAGCAGGCGGGTGGGCGGGGAGGAGACCCAGTACTTC. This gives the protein CASRRVGGEETQYF.

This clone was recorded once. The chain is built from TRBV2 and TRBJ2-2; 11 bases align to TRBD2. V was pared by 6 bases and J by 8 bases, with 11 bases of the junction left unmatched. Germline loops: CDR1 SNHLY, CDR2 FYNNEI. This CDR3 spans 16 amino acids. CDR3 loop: CASSPGLAGREGELFF. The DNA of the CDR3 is TGTGCCAGCAGCCCCGGACTAGCGGGCCGAGAGGGGGAGCTGTTTTTT. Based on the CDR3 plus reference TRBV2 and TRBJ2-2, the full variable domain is EPEVTQTPSHQVTQMGQEVILRCVPISNHLYFYWYRQILGQKVEFLVSFYNNEISEKSEIFDDQFSVERPDGSNFTLKIRSTKLEDSAMYFCASSPGLAGREGELFFGEGSRLTVL.

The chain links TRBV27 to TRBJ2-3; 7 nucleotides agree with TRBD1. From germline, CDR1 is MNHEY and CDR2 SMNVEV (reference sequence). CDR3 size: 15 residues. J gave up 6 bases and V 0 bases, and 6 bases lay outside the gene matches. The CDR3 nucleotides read TGTGCCAGCAGTTTATCGAGGACAGGTCGGGATACGCAGTATTTT. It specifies CASSLSRTGRDTQYF.

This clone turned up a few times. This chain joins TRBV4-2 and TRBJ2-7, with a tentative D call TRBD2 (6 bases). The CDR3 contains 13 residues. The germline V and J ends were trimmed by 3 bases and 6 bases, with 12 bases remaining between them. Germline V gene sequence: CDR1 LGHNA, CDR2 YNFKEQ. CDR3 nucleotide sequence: TGTGCCAGCAGCCAGACTAGTCAGGTCGAGCAGTACTTC. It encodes CASSQTSQVEQYF.

CDR3 amino acids: CASSQESSGPTGTGELFF. The CDR3 DNA reads TGTGCCAGCAGCCAAGAGTCTAGCGGGCCTACGGGCACCGGGGAGCTGTTTTTT. The chain is built from TRBV4-2 and TRBJ2-2, with 8 positions matching TRBD2. Germline V gene lookup returns CDR1 LGHNA and CDR2 YNFKEQ. V gave up 0 bases and J gave up 4 bases; unmatched junction bases: 10. This CDR3 is built from 18 residues.

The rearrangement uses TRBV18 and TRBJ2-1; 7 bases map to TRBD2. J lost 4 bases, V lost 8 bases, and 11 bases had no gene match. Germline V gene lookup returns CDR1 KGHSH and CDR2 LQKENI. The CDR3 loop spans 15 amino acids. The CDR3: CASTAGTTGYNEQFF. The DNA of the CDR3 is TGTGCCAGCACTGCTGGGACTACGGGGTACAATGAGCAGTTCTTC. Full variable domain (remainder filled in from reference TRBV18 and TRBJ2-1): NAGVMQNPRHLVRRRGQEARLRCSPMKGHSHVYWYRQLPEEGLKFMVYLQKENIIDESGMPKERFSAEFPKEGPSILRIQQVVRGDSAAYFCASTAGTTGYNEQFFGPGTRLTVL.

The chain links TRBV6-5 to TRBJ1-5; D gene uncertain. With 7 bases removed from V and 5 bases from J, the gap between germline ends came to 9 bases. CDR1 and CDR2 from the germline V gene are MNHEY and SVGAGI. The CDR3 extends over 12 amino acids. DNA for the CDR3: TGTGCCAGCACTAGAGGCGATCAGCCCCAGCATTTT. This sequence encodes CASTRGDQPQHF.

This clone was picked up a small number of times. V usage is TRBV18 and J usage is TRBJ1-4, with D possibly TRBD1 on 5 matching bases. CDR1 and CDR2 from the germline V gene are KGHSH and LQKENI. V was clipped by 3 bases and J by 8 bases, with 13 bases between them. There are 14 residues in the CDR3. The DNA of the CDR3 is TGTGCCAGCTCACCCAGCGGGACGCAGGAAAAACTGTTTTTT. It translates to CASSPSGTQEKLFF.

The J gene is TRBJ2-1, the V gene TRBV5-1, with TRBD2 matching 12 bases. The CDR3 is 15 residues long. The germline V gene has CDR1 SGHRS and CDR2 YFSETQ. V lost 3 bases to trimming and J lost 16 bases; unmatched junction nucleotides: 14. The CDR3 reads CASSWELAGGAEIFF. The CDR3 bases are TGCGCCAGCAGCTGGGAACTAGCGGGGGGAGCCGAAATATTCTTC.

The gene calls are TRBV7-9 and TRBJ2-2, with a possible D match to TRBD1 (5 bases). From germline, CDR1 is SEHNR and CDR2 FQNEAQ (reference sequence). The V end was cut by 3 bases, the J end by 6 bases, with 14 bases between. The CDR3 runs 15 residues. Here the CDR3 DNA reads TGTGCCAGCAGCTTGGTACTGACAGAAGCCGGGGAGCTGTTTTTT. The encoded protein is CASSLVLTEAGELFF. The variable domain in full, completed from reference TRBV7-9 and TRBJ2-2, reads DTGVSQNPRHKITKRGQNVTFRCDPISEHNRLYWYRQTLGQGPEFLTYFQNEAQLEKSRLLSDRFSAERPKGSFSTLEIQRTEQGDSAMYLCASSLVLTEAGELFFGEGSRLTVL.

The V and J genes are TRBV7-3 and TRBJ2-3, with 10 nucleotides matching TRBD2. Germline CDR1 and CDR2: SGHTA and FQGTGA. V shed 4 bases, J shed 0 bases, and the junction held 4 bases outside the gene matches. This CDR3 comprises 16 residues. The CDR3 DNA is TGTGCCAGCAGCTCCGGGACTAGCGTAAGCACAGATACGCAGTATTTT. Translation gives CASSSGTSVSTDTQYF. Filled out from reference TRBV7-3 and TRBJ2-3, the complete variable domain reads GAGVSQTPSNKVTEKGKYVELRCDPISGHTALYWYRQSLGQGPEFLIYFQGTGAADDSGLPNDRFFAVRPEGSVSTLKIQRTERGDSAVYLCASSSGTSVSTDTQYFGPGTRLTVL.

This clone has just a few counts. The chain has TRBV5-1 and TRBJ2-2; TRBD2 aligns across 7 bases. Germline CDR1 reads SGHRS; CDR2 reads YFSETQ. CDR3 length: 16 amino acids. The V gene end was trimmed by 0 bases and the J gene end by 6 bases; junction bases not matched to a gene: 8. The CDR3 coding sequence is TGCGCCAGCAGCTTGGTGGGACTATTAGGCTCCGGGGAGCTGTTTTTT. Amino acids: CASSLVGLLGSGELFF.

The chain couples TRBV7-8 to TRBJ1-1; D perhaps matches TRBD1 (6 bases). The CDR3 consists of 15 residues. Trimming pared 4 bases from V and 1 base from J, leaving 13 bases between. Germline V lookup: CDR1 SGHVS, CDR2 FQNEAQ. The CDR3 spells CASSSYWTENTEAFF. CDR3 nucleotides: TGTGCCAGCAGCTCGTACTGGACAGAGAACACTGAAGCTTTCTTT.

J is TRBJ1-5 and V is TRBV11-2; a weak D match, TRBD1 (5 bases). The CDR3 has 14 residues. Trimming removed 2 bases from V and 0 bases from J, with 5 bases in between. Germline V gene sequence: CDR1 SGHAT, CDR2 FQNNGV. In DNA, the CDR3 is TGTGCCAGCAGCTTAAGGGGTAGCAATCAGCCCCAGCATTTT. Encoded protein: CASSLRGSNQPQHF.

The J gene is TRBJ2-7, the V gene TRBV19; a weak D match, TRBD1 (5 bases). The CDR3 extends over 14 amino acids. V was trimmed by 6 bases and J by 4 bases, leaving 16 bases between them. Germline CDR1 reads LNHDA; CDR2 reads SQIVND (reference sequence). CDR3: CASSQQASAYEQYF. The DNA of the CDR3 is TGTGCCAGTAGCCAACAGGCGTCGGCTTACGAGCAGTACTTC.

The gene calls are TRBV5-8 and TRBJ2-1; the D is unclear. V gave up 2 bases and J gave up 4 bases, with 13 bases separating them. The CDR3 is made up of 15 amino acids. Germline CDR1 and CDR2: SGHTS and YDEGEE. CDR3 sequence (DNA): TGTGCCAGCAGCTTCGGCGGCAGATATTACAATGAGCAGTTCTTC. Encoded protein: CASSFGGRYYNEQFF.

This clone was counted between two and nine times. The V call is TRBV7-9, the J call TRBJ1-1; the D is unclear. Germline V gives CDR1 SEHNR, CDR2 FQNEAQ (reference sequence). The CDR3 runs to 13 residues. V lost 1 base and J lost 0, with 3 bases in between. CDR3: CASSLDMNTEAFF. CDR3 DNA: TGTGCCAGCAGCTTAGATATGAACACTGAAGCTTTCTTT.

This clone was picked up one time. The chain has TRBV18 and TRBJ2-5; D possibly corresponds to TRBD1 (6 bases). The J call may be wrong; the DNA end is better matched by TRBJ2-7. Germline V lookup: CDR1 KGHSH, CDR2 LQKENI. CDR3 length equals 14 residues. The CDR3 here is CASSQGQPIYEQYF. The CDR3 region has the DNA TGTGCCAGCTCACAGGGACAACCAATCTACGAGCAGTACTTC.

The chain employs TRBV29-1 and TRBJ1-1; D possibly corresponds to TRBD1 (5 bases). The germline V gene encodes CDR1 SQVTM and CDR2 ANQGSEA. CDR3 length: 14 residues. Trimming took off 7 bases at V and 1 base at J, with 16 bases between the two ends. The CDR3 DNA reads TGCAGCGCCGCCGAAGGGGTGGGGAACACTGAAGCTTTCTTT. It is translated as CSAAEGVGNTEAFF. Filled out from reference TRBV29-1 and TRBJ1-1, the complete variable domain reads SAVISQKPSRDICQRGTSLTIQCQVDSQVTMMFWYRQQPGQSLTLIATANQGSEATYESGFVIDKFPISRPNLTFSTLTVSNMSPEDSSIYLCSAAEGVGNTEAFFGQGTRLTVV.

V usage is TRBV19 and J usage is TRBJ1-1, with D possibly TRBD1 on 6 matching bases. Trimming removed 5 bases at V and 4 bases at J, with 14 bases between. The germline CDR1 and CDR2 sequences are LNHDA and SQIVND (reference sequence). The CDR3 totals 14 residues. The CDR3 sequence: CASSYTGRVTEAFF. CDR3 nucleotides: TGTGCCAGTAGTTATACAGGGCGGGTCACTGAAGCTTTCTTT.

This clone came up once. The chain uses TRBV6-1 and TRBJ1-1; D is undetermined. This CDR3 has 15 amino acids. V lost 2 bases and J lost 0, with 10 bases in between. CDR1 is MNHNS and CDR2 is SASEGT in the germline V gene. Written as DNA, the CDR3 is TGTGCCAGCAGTGAATTCCGCCAGATGAACACTGAAGCTTTCTTT. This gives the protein CASSEFRQMNTEAFF.

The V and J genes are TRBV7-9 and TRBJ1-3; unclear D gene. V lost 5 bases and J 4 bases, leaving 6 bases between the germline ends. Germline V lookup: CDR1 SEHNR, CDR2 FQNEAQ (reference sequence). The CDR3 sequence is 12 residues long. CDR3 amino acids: CASSMTGNTIYF. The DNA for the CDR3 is TGTGCCAGCAGCATGACAGGAAACACCATATATTTT.

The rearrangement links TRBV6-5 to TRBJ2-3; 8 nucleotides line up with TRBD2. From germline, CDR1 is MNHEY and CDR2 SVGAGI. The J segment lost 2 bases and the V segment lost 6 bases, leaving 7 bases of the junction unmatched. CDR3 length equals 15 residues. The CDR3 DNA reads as TGTGCCAGCAGGCTAGCGGGCCTCTACACAGATACGCAGTATTTT. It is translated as CASRLAGLYTDTQYF.

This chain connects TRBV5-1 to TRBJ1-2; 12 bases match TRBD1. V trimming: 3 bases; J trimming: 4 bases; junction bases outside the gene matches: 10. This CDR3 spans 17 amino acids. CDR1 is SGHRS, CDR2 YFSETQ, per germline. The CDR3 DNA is TGCGCCAGCAGCTCACGGGACAGGGGGCTTTACGGCTATGGCTACACCTTC. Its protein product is CASSSRDRGLYGYGYTF. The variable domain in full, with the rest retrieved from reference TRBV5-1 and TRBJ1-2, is KAGVTQTPRYLIKTRGQQVTLSCSPISGHRSVSWYQQTPGQGLQFLFEYFSETQRNKGNFPGRFSGRQFSNSRSEMNVSTLELGDSALYLCASSSRDRGLYGYGYTFGSGTRLTVV.

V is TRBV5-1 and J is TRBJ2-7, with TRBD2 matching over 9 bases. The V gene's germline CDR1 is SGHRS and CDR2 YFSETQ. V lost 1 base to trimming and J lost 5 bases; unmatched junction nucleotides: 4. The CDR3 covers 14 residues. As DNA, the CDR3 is TGCGCCAGCAGCTTGTTAGGACTAGCGCACGAGCAGTACTTC. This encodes CASSLLGLAHEQYF.

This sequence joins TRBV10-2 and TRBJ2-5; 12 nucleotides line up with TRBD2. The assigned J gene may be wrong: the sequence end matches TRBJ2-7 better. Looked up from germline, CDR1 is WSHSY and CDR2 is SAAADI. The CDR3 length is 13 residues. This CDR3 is CAATLAGGYEQYF. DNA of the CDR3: TGCGCCGCTACCCTAGCGGGAGGGTACGAGCAGTACTTC.

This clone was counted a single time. The CDR3 coding sequence is TGTGCCAGCAGCCAAGGACAGGTCTATGGCTACACCTTC. Protein: CASSQGQVYGYTF. J is TRBJ1-2 and V is TRBV6-6; 7 positions agree with TRBD1. Germline CDR1 and CDR2: MNHNY and SVGAGI (reference sequence). The CDR3 sequence is 13 residues long. V was clipped by 6 bases and J by 4 bases; unmatched bases: 5.

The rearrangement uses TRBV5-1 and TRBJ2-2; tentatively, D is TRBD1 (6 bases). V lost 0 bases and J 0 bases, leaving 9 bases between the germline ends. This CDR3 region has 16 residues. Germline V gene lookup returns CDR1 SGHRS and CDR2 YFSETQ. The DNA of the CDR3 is TGCGCCAGCAGCTTGGGTGGGACATCGAACACCGGGGAGCTGTTTTTT. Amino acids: CASSLGGTSNTGELFF.

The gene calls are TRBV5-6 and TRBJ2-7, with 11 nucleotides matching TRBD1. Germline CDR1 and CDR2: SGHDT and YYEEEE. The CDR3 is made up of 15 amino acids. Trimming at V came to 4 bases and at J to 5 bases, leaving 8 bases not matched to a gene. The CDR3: CASSLRDRGENEQYF. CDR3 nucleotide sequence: TGTGCCAGCAGCCTCCGGGACAGGGGGGAAAACGAGCAGTACTTC.